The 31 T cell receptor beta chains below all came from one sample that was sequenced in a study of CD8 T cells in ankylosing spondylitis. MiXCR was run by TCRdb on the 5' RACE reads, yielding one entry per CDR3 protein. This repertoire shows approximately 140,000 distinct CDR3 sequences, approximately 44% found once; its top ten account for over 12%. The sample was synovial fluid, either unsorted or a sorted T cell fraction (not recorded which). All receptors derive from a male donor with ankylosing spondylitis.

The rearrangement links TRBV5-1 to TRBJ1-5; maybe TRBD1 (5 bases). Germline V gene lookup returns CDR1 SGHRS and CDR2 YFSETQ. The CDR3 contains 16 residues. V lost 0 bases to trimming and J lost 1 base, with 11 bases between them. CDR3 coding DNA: TGCGCCAGCAGCTTGGGGTCGGGGGAGAGCAATCAGCCCCAGCATTTT. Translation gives CASSLGSGESNQPQHF.

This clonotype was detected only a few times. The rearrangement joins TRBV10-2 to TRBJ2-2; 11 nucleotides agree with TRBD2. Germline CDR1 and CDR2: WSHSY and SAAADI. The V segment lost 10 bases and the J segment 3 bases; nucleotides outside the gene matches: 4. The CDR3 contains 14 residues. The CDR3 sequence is CATGTSGYTGELFF. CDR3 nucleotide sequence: TGCGCCACCGGGACTAGCGGATACACCGGGGAGCTGTTTTTT.

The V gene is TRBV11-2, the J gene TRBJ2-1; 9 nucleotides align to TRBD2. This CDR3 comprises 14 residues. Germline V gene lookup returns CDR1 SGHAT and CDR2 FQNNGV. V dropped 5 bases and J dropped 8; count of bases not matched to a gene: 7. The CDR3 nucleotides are TGTGCCAGCAGCACCCGGACTAGCGACGATGAGCAGTTCTTC. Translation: CASSTRTSDDEQFF.

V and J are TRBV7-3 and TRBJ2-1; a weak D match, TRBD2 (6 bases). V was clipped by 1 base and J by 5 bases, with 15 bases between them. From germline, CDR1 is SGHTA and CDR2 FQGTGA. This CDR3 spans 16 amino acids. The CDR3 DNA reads TGTGCCAGCAGCTTAAAGGTTTGGGAGGACGACAATGAGCAGTTCTTC. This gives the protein CASSLKVWEDDNEQFF.

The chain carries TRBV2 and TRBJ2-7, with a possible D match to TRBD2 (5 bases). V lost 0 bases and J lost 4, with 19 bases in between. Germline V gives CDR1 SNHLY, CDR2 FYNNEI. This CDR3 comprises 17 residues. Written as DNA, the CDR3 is TGTGCCAGCAGTGAAGCGCTTCCGGACTTTCCGAGGTACGAGCAGTACTTC. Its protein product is CASSEALPDFPRYEQYF.

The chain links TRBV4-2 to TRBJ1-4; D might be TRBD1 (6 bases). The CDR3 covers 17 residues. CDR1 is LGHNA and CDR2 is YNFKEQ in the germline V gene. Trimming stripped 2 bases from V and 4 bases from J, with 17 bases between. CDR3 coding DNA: TGTGCCAGCAGCCAACCTAAAGTGGACAGCGGTAATGAAAAACTGTTTTTT. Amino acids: CASSQPKVDSGNEKLFF.

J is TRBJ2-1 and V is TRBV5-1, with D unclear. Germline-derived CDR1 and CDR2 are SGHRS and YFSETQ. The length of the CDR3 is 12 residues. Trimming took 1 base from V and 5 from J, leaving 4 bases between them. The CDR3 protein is CASSLPDNEQFF. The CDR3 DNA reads TGCGCCAGCAGCTTGCCCGACAATGAGCAGTTCTTC.

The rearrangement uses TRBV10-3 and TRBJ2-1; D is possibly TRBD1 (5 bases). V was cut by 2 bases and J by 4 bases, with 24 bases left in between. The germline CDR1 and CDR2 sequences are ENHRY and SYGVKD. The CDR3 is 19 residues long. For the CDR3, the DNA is TGTGCCATCAGTGAGCCGATCCGTCTGCGACAGAAATCTTACAATGAGCAGTTCTTC. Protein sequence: CAISEPIRLRQKSYNEQFF.

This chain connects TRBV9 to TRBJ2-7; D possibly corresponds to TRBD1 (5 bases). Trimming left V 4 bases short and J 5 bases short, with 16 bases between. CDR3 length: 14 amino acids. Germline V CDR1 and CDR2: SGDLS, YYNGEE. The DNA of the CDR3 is TGTGCCAGCAGCTCGCCCTTATGGGGCAACGAGCAGTACTTC. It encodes CASSSPLWGNEQYF.

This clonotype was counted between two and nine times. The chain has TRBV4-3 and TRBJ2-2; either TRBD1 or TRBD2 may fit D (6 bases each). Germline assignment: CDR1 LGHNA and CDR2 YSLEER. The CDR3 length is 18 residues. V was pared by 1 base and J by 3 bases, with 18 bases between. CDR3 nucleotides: TGCGCCAGCAGCCAAGGTGTCTTGTCGGGGGCCGACACCGGGGAGCTGTTTTTT. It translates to CASSQGVLSGADTGELFF.

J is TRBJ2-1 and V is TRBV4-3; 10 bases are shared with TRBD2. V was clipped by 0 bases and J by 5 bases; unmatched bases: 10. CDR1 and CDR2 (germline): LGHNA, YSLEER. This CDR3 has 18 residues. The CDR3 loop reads CASSQERLLAGVHNEQFF. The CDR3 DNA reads TGCGCCAGCAGCCAAGAACGGCTGCTAGCGGGAGTTCACAATGAGCAGTTCTTC.

CDR3 nucleotide sequence: TGTGCCATCAGTGAGTCGAAAGAGGGGGGACTAGCGGCGATCTACGAGCAGTACTTC. It codes for CAISESKEGGLAAIYEQYF. The rearrangement joins TRBV10-3 to TRBJ2-7, with TRBD2 identical over 11 bases. The CDR3 runs 19 residues. Germline V gene sequence: CDR1 ENHRY, CDR2 SYGVKD. V shed 0 bases and J 3 bases; nucleotides not matched to a gene: 13.

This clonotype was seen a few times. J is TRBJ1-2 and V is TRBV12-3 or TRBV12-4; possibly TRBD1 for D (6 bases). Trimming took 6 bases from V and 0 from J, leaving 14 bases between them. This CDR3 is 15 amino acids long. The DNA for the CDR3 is TGTGCCAGCAGCCCGGGACACCCGGCTAACTATGGCTACACCTTC. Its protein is CASSPGHPANYGYTF.

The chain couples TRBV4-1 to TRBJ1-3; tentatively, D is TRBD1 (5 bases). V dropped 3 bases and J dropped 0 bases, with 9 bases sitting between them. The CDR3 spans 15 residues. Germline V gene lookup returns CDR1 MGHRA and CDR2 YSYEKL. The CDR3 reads CASSQTVLSGNTIYF. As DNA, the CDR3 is TGCGCCAGCAGCCAGACAGTACTCTCTGGAAACACCATATATTTT.

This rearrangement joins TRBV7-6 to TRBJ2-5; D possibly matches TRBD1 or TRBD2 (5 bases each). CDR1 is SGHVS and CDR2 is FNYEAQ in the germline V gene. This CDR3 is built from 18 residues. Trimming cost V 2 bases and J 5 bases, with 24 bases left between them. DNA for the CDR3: TGTGCCAGCAGCTTATTTGTCGGCTGGGGACCGTCGGTGGAGACCCAGTACTTC. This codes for CASSLFVGWGPSVETQYF.

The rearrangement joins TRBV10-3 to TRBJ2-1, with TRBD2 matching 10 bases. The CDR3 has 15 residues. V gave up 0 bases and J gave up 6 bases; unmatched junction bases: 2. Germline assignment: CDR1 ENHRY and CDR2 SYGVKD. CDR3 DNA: TGTGCCATCAGTGAGTCTAGCGGGAGGCTCAATGAGCAGTTCTTC. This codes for CAISESSGRLNEQFF.

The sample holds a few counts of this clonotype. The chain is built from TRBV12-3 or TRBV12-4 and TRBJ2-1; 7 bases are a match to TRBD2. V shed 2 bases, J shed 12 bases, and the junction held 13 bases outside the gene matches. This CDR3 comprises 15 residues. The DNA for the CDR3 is TGTGCCAGCAGTTTATTTGGGCGGGAGCGCGAGGGGCAGTTCTTC. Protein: CASSLFGREREGQFF.

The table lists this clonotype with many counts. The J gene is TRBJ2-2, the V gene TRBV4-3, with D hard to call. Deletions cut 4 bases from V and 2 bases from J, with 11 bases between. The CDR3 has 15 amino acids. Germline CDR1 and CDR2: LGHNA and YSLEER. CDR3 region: CASSPPADNTGELFF. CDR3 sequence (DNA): TGCGCCAGCAGCCCACCCGCGGACAACACCGGGGAGCTGTTTTTT.

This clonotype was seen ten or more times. The CDR3 loop is CASSLWAGESYNEQFF. The DNA of the CDR3 is TGTGCCAGCAGTTTATGGGCGGGGGAATCCTACAATGAGCAGTTCTTC. The J gene is TRBJ2-1, the V gene TRBV27; 7 nucleotides match TRBD2. Trimming cost V 1 base and J 1 base; bases outside gene matches: 4. This CDR3 comprises 16 residues. The germline V gene has CDR1 MNHEY and CDR2 SMNVEV (reference sequence).

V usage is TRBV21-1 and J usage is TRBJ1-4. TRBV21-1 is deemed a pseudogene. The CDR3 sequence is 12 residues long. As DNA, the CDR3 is TGTGCCAACCGAGGCCAGGAGGAAAAACTGTTTTTT. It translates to CANRGQEEKLFF.

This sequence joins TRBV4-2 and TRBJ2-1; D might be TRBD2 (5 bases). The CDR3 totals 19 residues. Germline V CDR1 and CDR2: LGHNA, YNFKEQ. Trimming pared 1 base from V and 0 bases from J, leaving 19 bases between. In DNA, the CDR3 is TGTGCCAGCAGCCAAGGTCCTTACATAGCGTGGAGCTCCTACAATGAGCAGTTCTTC. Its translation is CASSQGPYIAWSSYNEQFF.

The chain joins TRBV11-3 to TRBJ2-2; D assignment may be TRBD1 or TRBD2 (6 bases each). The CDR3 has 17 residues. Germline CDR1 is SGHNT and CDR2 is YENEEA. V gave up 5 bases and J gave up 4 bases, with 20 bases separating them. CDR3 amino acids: CASSPRGLVSFTGELFF. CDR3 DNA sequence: TGTGCCAGCAGCCCCCGGGGGCTAGTGAGTTTCACCGGGGAGCTGTTTTTT.

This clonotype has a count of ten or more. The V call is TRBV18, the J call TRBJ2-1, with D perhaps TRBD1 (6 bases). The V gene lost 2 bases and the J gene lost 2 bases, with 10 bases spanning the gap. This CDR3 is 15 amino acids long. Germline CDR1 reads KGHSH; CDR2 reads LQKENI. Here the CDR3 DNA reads TGTGCCAGCTCACCATATCACAGGGCCTACAATGAGCAGTTCTTC. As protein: CASSPYHRAYNEQFF.

This CDR3 is CASADRDRDIEQYF. The CDR3, as DNA: TGTGCCAGCGCGGACCGGGACAGGGATATCGAGCAGTACTTC. The J gene is TRBJ2-7, the V gene TRBV7-9, with 9 bases aligning to TRBD1. CDR1 and CDR2 from the germline V gene are SEHNR and FQNEAQ (reference sequence). This CDR3 spans 14 amino acids. V shed 8 bases and J 6 bases; nucleotides not matched to a gene: 11.

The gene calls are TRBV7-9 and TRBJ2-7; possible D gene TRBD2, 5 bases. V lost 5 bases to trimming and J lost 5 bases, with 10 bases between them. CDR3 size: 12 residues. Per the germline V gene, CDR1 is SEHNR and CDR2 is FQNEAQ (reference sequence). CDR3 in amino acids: CASSLGLHEQYF. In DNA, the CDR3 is TGTGCCAGCAGCCTCGGACTCCACGAGCAGTACTTC.

This chain's CDR3 is CSASSPHEQYF. The CDR3 nucleotides read TGCAGTGCTAGTTCCCCCCACGAGCAGTACTTC. This chain links TRBV20-1 with TRBJ2-7; no definite D call. The germline V gene encodes CDR1 DFQATT and CDR2 SNEGSKA (reference sequence). Trimming stripped 3 bases from V and 5 bases from J, with 8 bases between. The CDR3 is 11 residues long.

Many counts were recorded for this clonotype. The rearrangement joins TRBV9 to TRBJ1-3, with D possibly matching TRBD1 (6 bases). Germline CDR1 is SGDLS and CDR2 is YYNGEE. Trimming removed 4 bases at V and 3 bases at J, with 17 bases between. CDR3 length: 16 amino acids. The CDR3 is CASSSPRTEIGNTIYF. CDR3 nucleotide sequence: TGTGCCAGCAGCTCCCCCCGGACAGAAATTGGAAACACCATATATTTT.

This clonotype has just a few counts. The CDR3: CASSQVGGRETQYF. CDR3 DNA sequence: TGCGCCAGCAGCCAAGTTGGCGGGAGAGAGACCCAGTACTTC. This chain joins TRBV4-3 and TRBJ2-5; TRBD2 agrees at 7 bases. The J segment lost 4 bases and the V segment lost 1 base, leaving 3 bases of the junction unmatched. The CDR3 sequence is 14 residues long. CDR1 LGHNA and CDR2 YSLEER come from the germline V gene.

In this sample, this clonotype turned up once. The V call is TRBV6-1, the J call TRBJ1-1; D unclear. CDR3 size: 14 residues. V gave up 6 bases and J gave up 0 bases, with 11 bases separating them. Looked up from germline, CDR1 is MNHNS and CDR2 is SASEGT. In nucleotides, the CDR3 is TGTGCCAGCAGAACGGGATTCCTGAACACTGAAGCTTTCTTT. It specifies CASRTGFLNTEAFF.

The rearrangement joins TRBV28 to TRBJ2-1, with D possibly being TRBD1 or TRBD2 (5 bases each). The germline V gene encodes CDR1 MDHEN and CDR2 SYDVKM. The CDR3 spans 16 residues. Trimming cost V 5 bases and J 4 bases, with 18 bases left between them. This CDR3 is CASSDLWGRVYNEQFF. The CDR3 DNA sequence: TGTGCCAGCAGTGACCTCTGGGGACGGGTGTACAATGAGCAGTTCTTC.

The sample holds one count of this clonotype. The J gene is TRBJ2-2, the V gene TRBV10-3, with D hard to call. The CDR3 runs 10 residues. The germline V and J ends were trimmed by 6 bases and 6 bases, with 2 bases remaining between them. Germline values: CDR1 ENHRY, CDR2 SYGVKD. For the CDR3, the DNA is TGTGCCATCAGGGCCGGGGAGCTGTTTTTT. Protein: CAIRAGELFF.